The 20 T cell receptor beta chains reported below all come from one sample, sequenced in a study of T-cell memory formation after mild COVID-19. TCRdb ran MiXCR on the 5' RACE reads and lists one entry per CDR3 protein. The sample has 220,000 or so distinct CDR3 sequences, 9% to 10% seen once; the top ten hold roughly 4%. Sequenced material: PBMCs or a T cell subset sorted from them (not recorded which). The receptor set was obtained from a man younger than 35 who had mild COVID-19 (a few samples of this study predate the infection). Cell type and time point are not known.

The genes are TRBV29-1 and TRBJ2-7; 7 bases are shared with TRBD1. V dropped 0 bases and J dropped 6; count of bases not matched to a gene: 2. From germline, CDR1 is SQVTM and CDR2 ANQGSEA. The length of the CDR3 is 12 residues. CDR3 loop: CSVEEDRSEQYF. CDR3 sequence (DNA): TGCAGCGTTGAAGAGGACAGGAGCGAGCAGTACTTC.

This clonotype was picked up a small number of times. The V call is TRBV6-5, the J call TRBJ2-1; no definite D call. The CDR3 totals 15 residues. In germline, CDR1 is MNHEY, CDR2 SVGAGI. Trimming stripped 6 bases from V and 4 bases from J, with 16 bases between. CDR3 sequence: CASSFTEVGYNEQFF. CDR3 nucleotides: TGTGCCAGCAGCTTTACAGAGGTAGGATACAATGAGCAGTTCTTC.

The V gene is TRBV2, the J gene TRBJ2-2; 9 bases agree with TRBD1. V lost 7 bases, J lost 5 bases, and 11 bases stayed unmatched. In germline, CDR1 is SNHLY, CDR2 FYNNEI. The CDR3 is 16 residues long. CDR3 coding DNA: TGTGCCAGCACTACCCACAGGGGGCCGGGGACCGGGGAGCTGTTTTTT. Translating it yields CASTTHRGPGTGELFF.

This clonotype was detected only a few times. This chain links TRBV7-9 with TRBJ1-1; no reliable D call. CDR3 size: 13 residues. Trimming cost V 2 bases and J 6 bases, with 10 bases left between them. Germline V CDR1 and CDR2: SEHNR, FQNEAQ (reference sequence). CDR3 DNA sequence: TGTGCCAGCAGCTTAACGGGGTCGGCTGAAGCTTTCTTT. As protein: CASSLTGSAEAFF.

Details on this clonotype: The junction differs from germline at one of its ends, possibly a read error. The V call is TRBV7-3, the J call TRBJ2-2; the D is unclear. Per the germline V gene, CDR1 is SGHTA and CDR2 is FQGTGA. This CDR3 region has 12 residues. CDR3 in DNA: TGTGCCAGCAGCTTGAGTACCGTGGAGCTGTTTTTT. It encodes CASSLSTVELFF.

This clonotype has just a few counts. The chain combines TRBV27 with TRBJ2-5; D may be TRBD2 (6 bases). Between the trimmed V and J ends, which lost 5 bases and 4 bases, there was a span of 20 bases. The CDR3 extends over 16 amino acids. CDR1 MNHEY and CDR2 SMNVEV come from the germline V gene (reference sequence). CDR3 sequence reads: CASSRTPGTPGETQYF. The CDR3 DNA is TGTGCCAGCAGTCGCACCCCCGGGACTCCCGGAGAGACCCAGTACTTC.

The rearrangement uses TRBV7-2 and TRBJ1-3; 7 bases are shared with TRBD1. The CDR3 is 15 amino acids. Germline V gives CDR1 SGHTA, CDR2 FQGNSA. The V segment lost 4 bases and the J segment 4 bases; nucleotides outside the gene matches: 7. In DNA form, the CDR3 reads TGTGCCAGCAGCTCCAAGCGGACAGGAGGAAACACCATATATTTT. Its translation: CASSSKRTGGNTIYF.

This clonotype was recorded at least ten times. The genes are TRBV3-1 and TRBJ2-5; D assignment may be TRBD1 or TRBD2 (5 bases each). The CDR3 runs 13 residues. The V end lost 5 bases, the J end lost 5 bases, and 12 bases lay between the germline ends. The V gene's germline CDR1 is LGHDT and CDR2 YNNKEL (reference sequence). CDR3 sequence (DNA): TGTGCCAGCAGCGGGGGTCTGGTGGAGACCCAGTACTTC. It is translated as CASSGGLVETQYF.

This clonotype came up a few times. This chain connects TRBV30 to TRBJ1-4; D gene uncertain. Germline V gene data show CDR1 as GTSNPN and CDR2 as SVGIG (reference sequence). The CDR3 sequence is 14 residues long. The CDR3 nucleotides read TGTGCTTATGGAGTCTCAGCCAGTCTGGGGAAACTGTTTTTT. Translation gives CAYGVSASLGKLFF.

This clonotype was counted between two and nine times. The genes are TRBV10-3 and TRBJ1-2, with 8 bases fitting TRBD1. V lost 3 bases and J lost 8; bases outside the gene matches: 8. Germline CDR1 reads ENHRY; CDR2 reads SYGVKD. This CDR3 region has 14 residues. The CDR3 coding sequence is TGTGCCATCAGTGATTGGGTACAGGGGGACGGCTACACCTTC. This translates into CAISDWVQGDGYTF.

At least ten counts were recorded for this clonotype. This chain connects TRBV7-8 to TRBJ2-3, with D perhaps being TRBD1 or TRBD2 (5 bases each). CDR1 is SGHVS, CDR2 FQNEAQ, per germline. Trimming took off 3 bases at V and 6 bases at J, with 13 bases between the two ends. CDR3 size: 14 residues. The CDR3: CASSFAGWGDTQYF. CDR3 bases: TGTGCCAGCAGCTTCGCGGGTTGGGGGGATACGCAGTATTTT.

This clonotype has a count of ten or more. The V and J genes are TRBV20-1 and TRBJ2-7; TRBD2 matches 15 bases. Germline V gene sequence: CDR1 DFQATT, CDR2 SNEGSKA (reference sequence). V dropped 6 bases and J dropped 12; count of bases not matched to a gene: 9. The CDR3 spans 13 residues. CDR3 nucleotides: TGCAGTGCCAGGGGACTAGCGGGGGGTCTAGGGTACTTC. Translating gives CSARGLAGGLGYF.

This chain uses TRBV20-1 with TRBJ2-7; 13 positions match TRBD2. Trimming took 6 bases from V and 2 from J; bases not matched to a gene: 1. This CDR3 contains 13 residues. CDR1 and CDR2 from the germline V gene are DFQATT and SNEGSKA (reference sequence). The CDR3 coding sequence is TGCAGTGCAACTAGCGGGGGGGCCTACGAGCAGTACGTC. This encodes CSATSGGAYEQYV.

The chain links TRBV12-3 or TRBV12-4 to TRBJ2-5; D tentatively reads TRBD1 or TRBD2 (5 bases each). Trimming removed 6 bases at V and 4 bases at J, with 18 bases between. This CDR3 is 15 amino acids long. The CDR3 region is CASSPTLGRVETQYF. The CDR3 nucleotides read TGTGCCAGCAGCCCAACGTTGGGGCGGGTAGAGACCCAGTACTTC.

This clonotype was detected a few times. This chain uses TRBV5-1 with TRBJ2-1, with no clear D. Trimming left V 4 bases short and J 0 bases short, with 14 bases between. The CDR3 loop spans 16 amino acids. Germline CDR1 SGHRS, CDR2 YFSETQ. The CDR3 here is CASSPASMSSYNEQFF. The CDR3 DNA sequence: TGCGCCAGCAGCCCGGCGTCAATGAGCTCCTACAATGAGCAGTTCTTC.

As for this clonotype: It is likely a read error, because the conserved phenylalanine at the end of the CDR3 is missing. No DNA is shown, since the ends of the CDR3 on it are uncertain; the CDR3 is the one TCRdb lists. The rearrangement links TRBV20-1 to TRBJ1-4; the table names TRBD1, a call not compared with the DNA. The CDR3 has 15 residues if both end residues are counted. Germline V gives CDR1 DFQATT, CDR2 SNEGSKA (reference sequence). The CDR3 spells CSARDPTGQGTLILY.

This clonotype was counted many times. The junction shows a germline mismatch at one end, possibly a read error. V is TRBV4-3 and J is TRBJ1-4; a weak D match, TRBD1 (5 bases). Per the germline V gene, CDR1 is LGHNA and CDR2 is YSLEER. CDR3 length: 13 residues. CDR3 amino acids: CASSRGIQGAVIF. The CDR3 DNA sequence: TGCGCCAGCAGCCGGGGGATTCAGGGAGCTGTTATTTTT.

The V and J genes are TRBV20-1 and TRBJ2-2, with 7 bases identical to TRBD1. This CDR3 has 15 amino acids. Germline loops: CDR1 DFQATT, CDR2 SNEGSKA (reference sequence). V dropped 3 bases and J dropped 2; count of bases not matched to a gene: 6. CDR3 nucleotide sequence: TGCAGTGCTAGTTTGACAGGGCGAAACACCGGGGAGCTGTTTTTT. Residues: CSASLTGRNTGELFF.

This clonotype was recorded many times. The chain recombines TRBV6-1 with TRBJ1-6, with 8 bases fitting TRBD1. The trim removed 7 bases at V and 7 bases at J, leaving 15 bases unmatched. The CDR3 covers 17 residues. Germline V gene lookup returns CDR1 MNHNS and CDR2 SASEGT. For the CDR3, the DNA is TGTGCCAGCACCCGAGAAGCCAGGGGGCTGGGGAATTCACCCCTCCACTTT. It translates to CASTREARGLGNSPLHF.

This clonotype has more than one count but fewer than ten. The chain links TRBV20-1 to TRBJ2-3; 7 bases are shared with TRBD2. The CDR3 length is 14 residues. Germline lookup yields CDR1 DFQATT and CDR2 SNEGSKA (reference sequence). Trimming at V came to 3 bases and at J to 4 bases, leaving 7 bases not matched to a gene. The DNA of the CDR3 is TGCAGTGCTAGGAGGACTAGGGGCGCAGATACGCAGTATTTT. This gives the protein CSARRTRGADTQYF.